The sequence of this T cell receptor (beta chain) was determined in a study of immune characterization of retroperitoneal liposarcoma. Via MiXCR, TCRdb re-called the PCR reads, giving one row per CDR3 protein. Of roughly 20,000 distinct CDR3 sequences detected, approximately 35% appear once; the ten largest clones hold approximately 8%. The germline V gene encodes CDR1 KGHDR and CDR2 SFDVKD. The CDR3 loop spans 17 amino acids. Trimming removed 3 bases from V and 4 bases from J; junction bases left unmatched: 6. Sequenced material: blood. This TCR was sampled from a male donor with retroperitoneal liposarcoma. The V gene is TRBV24-1, the J gene TRBJ2-1; 12 bases align to TRBD2. CDR3 sequence reads: CATSDPPSGRGYNEQFF. CDR3 nucleotides: TGTGCCACCAGTGATCCCCCTAGCGGGAGGGGGTACAATGAGCAGTTCTTC.